This entry is about one TCR beta chain. As yet, its antigen is unknown. Amplification used 60 Vbeta primers and 13 Jbeta primers. Produced via immunoSEQ multiplex PCR; TCRdb's table is partial and in-frame only. The sample shows 150,000 to 200,000 clones, under 85% of them seen only once. The data were obtained in a study of cytomegalovirus exposure and HLA in healthy donors. Across the whole study: Researchers found that under 90% of a few hundred genotyped donors fell within the Caucasian-associated ancestry cluster. Study-level points and caveats: Judged likely to be a sequencing artifact was a cluster of highly shared sequence variants. For presence/absence analyses, sequencing depth was assumed to be roughly uniform across donors. Previously analyzed data showed that most TCR beta V segments were productive at a frequency of about 87% or about 30%.

The TCR comes from a woman aged 30 to 39 in good health and CMV-seronegative. Sequencing was done on a sample of PBMCs.

The CDR3 coding sequence is TGCGCCAGCAGCCATCCACAGGGTAGTAGGGAGCTGTTTTTT. Translation: CASSHPQGSRELFF. V and J are TRBV5-1 and TRBJ2-2, with a weak D call TRBD1 (6 bases). CDR1 SGHRS and CDR2 YFSETQ come from the germline V gene. The CDR3 contains 14 residues. Trimming pared 4 bases from V and 9 bases from J, leaving 16 bases between.